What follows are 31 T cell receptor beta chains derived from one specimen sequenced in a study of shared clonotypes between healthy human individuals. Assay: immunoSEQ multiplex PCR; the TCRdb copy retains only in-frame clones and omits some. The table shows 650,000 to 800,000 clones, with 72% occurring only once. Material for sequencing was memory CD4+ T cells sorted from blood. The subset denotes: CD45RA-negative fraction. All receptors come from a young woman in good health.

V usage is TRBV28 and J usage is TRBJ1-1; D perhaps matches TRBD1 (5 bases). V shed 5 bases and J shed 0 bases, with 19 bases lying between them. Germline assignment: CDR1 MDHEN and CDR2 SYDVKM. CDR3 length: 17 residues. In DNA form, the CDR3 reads TGTGCCAGCAGTGCCATCCTTCCGGGGACTATGAACACTGAAGCTTTCTTT. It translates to CASSAILPGTMNTEAFF.

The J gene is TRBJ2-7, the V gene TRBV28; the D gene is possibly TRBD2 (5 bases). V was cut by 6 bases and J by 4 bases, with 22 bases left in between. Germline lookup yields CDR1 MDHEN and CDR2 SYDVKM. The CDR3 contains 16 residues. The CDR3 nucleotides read TGTGCCAGCAGATCAGTGACCCCCTACACGGGATACGAGCAGTACTTC. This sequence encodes CASRSVTPYTGYEQYF.

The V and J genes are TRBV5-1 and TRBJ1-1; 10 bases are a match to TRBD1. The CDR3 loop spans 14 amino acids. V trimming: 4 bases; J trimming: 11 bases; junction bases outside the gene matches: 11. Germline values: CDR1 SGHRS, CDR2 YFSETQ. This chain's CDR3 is CASSRTGTGAYAFF. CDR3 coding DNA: TGCGCCAGCAGCCGGACCGGGACAGGGGCGTACGCTTTCTTT.

CDR3 nucleotide sequence: TGTGCCAGCAGCCTGGACAGGGTCAGTAGGGCCCAGCATTTT. It encodes CASSLDRVSRAQHF. V gene TRBV28 combines with J gene TRBJ1-5; 8 nucleotides agree with TRBD1. V lost 6 bases to trimming and J lost 11 bases; unmatched junction nucleotides: 12. The CDR3 contains 14 residues. Germline assignment: CDR1 MDHEN and CDR2 SYDVKM. The entire variable domain, with the rest obtained from reference TRBV28 and TRBJ1-5, is as follows: DVKVTQSSRYLVKRTGEKVFLECVQDMDHENMFWYRQDPGLGLRLIYFSYDVKMKEKGDIPEGYSVSREKKERFSLILESASTNQTSMYLCASSLDRVSRAQHFGDGTRLSIL.

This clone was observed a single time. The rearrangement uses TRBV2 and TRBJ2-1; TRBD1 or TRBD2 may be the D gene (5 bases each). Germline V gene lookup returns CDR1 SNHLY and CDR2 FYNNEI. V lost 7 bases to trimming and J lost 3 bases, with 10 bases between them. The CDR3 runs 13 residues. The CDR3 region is CASIRGLYNEQFF. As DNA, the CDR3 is TGTGCCAGCATCCGGGGCCTCTACAATGAGCAGTTCTTC.

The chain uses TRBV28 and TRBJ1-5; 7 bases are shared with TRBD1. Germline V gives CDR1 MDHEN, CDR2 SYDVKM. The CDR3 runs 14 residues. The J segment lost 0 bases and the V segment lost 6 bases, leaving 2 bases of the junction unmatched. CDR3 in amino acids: CASRGQYSNQPQHF. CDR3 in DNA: TGTGCCAGCAGGGGACAGTATAGCAATCAGCCCCAGCATTTT.

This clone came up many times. The CDR3 nucleotides read TGTGCCAGCAGCCCTCATACGGGACAACTCTACGAGCAGTACTTC. Its translation is CASSPHTGQLYEQYF. This chain joins TRBV28 and TRBJ2-7; a possible D gene is TRBD1 (6 bases). V lost 6 bases and J lost 3, with 18 bases in between. Germline CDR1 and CDR2: MDHEN and SYDVKM. CDR3 length: 15 amino acids.

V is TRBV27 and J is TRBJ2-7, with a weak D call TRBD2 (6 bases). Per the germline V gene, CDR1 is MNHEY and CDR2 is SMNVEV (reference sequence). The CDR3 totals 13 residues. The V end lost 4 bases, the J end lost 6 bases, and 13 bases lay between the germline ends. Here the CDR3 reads CASSSGLRVEQYF. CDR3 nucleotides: TGTGCCAGCAGTTCGGGACTGCGGGTCGAGCAGTACTTC.

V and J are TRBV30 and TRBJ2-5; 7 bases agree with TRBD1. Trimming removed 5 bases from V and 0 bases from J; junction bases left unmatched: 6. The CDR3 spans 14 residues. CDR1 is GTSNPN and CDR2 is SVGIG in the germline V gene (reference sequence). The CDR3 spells CAWAEDRDQETQYF. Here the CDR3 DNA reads TGTGCCTGGGCTGAAGACAGGGACCAAGAGACCCAGTACTTC. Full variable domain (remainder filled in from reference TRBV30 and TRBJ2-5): SQTIHQWPATLVQPVGSPLSLECTVEGTSNPNLYWYRQAAGRGLQLLFYSVGIGQISSEVPQNLSASRPQDRQFILSSKKLLLSDSGFYLCAWAEDRDQETQYFGPGTRLLVL.

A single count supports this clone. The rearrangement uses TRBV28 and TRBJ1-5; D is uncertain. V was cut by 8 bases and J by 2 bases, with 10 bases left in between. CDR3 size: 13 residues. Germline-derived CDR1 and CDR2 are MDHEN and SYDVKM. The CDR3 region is CASRTGGNQPQHF. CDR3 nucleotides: TGTGCCAGCCGCACGGGAGGCAATCAGCCCCAGCATTTT.

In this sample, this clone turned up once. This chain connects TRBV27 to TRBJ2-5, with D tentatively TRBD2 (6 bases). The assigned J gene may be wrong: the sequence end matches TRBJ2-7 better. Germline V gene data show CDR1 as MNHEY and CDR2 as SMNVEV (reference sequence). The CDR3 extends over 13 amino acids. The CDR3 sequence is CASSSWQGGEQYF. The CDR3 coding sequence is TGTGCCAGCAGTTCCTGGCAGGGAGGCGAGCAGTACTTC.

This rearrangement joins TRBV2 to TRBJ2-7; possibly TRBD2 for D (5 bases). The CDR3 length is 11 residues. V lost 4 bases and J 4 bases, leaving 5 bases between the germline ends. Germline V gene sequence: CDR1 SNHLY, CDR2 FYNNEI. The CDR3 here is CASSGGYEQYF. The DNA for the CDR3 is TGTGCCAGCAGTGGCGGGTACGAGCAGTACTTC.

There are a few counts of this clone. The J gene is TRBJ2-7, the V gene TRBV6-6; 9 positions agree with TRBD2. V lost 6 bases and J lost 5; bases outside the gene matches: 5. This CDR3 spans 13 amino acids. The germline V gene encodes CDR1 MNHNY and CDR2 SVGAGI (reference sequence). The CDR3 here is CASRVAGVNEQYF. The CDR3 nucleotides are TGTGCCAGCAGGGTAGCGGGAGTAAACGAGCAGTACTTC.

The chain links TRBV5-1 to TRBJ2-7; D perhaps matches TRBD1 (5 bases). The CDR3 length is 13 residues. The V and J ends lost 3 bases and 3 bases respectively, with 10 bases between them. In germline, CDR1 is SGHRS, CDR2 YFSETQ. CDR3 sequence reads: CASSYDRYYEQYF. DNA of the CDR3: TGCGCCAGCAGCTATGACAGATACTACGAGCAGTACTTC.

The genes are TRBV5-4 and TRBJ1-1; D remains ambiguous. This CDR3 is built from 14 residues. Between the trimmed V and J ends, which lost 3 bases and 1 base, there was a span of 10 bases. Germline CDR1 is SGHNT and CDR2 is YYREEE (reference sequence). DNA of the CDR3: TGTGCCAGCAGCTCTAAACAGCAGAACACTGAAGCTTTCTTT. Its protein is CASSSKQQNTEAFF.

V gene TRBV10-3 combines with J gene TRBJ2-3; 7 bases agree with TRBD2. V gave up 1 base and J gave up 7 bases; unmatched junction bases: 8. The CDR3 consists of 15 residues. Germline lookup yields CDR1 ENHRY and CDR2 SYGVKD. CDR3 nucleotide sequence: TGTGCCATCAGTGAGTTCCAGGGAGGGTCTCATACGCAGTATTTT. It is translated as CAISEFQGGSHTQYF.

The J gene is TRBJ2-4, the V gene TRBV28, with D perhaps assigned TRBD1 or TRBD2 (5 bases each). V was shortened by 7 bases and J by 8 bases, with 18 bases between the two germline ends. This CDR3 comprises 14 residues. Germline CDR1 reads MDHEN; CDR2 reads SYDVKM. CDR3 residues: CASTPFWGMDIQYF. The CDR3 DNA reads TGTGCCAGCACCCCCTTCTGGGGGATGGACATTCAGTACTTC.

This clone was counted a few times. For the CDR3, the DNA is TGTGCCAGTAGTCCGCCGACAGCGAACTATGGCTACACCTTC. It encodes CASSPPTANYGYTF. The chain recombines TRBV19 with TRBJ1-2; the D gene is possibly TRBD1 (5 bases). V was cut by 5 bases and J by 2 bases, with 12 bases left in between. Germline values: CDR1 LNHDA, CDR2 SQIVND (reference sequence). The CDR3 is 14 amino acids.

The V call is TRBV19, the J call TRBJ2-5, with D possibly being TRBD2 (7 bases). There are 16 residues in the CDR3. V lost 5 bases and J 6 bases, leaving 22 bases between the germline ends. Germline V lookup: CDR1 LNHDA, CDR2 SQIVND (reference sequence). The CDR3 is CASSPGGTLFRKTQYF. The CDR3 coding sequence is TGTGCCAGTAGTCCCGGGGGGACATTGTTTCGGAAGACCCAGTACTTC.

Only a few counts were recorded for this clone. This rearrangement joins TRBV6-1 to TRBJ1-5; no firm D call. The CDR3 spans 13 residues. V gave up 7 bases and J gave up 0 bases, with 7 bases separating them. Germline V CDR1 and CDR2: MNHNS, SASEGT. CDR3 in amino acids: CASKGYSNQPQHF. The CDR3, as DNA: TGTGCCAGCAAGGGTTATAGCAATCAGCCCCAGCATTTT.

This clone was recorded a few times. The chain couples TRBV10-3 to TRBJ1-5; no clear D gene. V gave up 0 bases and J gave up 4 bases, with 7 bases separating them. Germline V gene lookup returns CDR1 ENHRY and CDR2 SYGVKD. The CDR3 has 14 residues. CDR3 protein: CAISESAVNQPQHF. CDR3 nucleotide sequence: TGTGCCATCAGTGAGTCCGCGGTGAATCAGCCCCAGCATTTT.

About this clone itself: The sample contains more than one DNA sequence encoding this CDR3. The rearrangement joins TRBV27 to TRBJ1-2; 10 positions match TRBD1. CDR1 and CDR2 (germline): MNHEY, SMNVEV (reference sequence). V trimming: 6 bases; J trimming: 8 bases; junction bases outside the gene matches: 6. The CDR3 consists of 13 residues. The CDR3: CASRTGGADGYTF. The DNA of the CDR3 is TGTGCCAGCAGGACAGGGGGCGCAGACGGCTACACCTTC.

The CDR3 sequence: CASSTPTGGAWQPQHF. In DNA, the CDR3 is TGTGCCAGTAGTACCCCCACCGGGGGGGCATGGCAGCCCCAGCATTTT. V and J are TRBV19 and TRBJ1-5; D might be TRBD1 (6 bases). Germline V lookup: CDR1 LNHDA, CDR2 SQIVND (reference sequence). The CDR3 sequence is 16 residues long. V lost 4 bases and J lost 7, with 20 bases in between.

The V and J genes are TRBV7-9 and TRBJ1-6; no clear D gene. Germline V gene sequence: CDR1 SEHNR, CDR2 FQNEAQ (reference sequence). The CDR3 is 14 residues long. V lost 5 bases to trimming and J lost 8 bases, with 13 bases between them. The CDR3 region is CASSPPPEYSPLHF. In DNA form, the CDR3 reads TGTGCCAGCAGCCCACCCCCGGAATATTCACCCCTCCACTTT. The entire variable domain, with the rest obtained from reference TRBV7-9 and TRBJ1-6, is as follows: DTGVSQNPRHKITKRGQNVTFRCDPISEHNRLYWYRQTLGQGPEFLTYFQNEAQLEKSRLLSDRFSAERPKGSFSTLEIQRTEQGDSAMYLCASSPPPEYSPLHFGNGTRLTVT.

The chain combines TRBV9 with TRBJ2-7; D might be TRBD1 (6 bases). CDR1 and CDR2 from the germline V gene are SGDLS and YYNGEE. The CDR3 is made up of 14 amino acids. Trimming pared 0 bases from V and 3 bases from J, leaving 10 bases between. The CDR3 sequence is CASSVGIQGYEQYF. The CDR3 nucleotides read TGTGCCAGCAGCGTAGGCATACAGGGCTACGAGCAGTACTTC.

CDR3 sequence reads: CASSQEGARTGSGQPQHF. The CDR3 DNA sequence: TGTGCCAGCAGCCAAGAGGGGGCTAGGACAGGGTCAGGTCAGCCCCAGCATTTT. The rearrangement links TRBV4-2 to TRBJ1-5, with 8 bases matching TRBD1. The CDR3 spans 18 residues. V gave up 0 bases and J gave up 6 bases; unmatched junction bases: 13. Germline V CDR1 and CDR2: LGHNA, YNFKEQ.

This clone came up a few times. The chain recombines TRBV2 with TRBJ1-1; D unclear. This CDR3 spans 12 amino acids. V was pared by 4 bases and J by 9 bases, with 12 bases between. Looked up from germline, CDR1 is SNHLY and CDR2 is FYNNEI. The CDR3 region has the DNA TGTGCCAGCAGTGCTCAAGGGCCCCAAGCTTTCTTT. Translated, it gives CASSAQGPQAFF.

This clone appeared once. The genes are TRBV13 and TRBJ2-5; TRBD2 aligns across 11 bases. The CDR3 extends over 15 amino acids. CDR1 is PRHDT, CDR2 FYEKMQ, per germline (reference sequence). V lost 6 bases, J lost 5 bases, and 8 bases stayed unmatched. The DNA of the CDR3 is TGTGCCAGCAGGAGAACTAGCGGGAGCAAGGAGACCCAGTACTTC. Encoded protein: CASRRTSGSKETQYF.

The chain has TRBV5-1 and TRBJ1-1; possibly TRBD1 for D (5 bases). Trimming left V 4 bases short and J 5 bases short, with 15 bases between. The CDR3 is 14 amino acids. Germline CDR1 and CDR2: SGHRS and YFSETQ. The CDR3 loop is CASSGDGRGTEAFF. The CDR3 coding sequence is TGCGCCAGCAGCGGTGATGGGAGGGGTACTGAAGCTTTCTTT. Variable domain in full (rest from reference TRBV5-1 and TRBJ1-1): KAGVTQTPRYLIKTRGQQVTLSCSPISGHRSVSWYQQTPGQGLQFLFEYFSETQRNKGNFPGRFSGRQFSNSRSEMNVSTLELGDSALYLCASSGDGRGTEAFFGQGTRLTVV.

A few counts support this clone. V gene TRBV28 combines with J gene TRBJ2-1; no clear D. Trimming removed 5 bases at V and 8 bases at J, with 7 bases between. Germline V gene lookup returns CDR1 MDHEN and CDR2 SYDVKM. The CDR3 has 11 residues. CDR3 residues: CASSHVYEQFF. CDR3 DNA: TGTGCCAGCAGTCACGTTTATGAGCAGTTCTTC.

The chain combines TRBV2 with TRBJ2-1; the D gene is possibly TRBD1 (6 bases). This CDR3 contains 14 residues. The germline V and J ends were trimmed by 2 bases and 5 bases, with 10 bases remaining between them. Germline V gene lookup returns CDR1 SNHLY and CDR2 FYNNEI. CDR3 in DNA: TGTGCCAGCAGTGAACAGCAGGGGCACAATGAGCAGTTCTTC. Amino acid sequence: CASSEQQGHNEQFF.